Sequencing of this T cell receptor (beta chain) was carried out in a study of graft-versus-host responses after intestinal transplantation (dated by TCRdb to 2020 to 2023). For context, the study as a whole: Recipients received multivisceral, liver-intestinal, or isolated intestinal transplants. Every recipient was given anti-thymocyte globulin induction, followed by about three years of maintenance tacrolimus and steroids. After intestinal transplantation, graft-versus-host and host-versus-graft alloreactive T cell clones were followed in the graft, circulation and bone marrow using bulk TCR-beta CDR3 sequencing. To identify alloreactive clones, pre-transplant mixed lymphocyte reaction products were sequenced and compared with unstimulated pre-transplant donor and recipient T cells. Of the 20 to 25 intestinal transplant recipients enrolled in the cohort, one of whom was a retransplant, a few patients without pretransplant specimens were excluded. Donor T cell macrochimerism was defined as a peak of at least 4% donor T cells among recipient peripheral blood mononuclear cells. Rather than being sequenced by the commercial service, samples from a few later patients were sequenced in-house on an Illumina MiSeq and processed with MiXCR.

The library was obtained by the immunoSEQ multiplex PCR assay. For most patients, genomic DNA was isolated with the Qiagen DNeasy Blood and Tissue Kit and shipped frozen to Adaptive Biotechnologies for TCR sequencing. For most patients, high-throughput TCR-beta CDR3 sequencing of genomic DNA was performed by Adaptive Biotechnologies. From the authors' description of their analysis: TCR sequencing data were retrieved from Adaptive's ImmunoSEQ software for 15 to 20 patients, whereas a few other patients were processed with MiXCR and VDJtools. To correct CD4 versus CD8 sorting errors, any sequence found in both subsets at a frequency ratio below 5:1 was removed. CDR3 nucleotide sequences shared by donor and recipient were removed because the origin of these sequences could not be assigned. Alloreactive clones required at least 2-fold expansion over unstimulated cells and minimum CFSE-low frequency of 0.002% (template counts) or 0.001% (read counts). Clones were considered mappable if detected in sequenced pre-transplant spleen, lymph node, or MLR CFSE-low populations of the donor or recipient. The cumulative frequency of alloreactive clones was calculated as a percentage of all sequences, weighted by copy number. TCRdb retrieved this table from immuneACCESS and kept in-frame rearrangements only. Not all clones are present; in checked studies, unresolved V genes account for under half, and no reason is known for the remainder. V, J and clone size reflect that table, while D and trimming were determined from the DNA. The sample table records 100,000 to 140,000 clones; roughly 87% of these occur just once. The top ten clonotypes cover over 0.55% of the sample.

According to the study, the label for this sample's time point signals: cells obtained before transplantation from donor or recipient. CD3+CD4+ and CD3+CD8+ populations were FACS-sorted from unstimulated pre-transplant donor and recipient cells taken from spleen or lymph nodes. What the authors observed across the whole study: Peak levels of circulating GvH clones were associated with declines in HvG clones early after transplant. The conclusions were limited by the relatively low number and heterogeneity of the intestinal transplant patients. In the allografts of patients with donor T cell macrochimerism, GvH to HvG T cell clonal ratios were high. GvH clones were found in recipient bone marrow, and some of the GvH clones appeared earlier in ileal mucosa or blood, which is consistent with an intestinal mucosal origin.

In its sample, this clone was seen a few times. This receptor's antigen is unknown. Base-call qualities are not available, and no considerably larger clone is one nucleotide away. This sample includes further DNA sequences coding for the same CDR3. From cysteine to phenylalanine, the CDR3 is 12 amino acids long. Only the CDR3 region is kept as DNA, spanning 36 bases read in frame from base 1. The V and J ends are trimmed by 11 bases and 8 bases, leaving 17 bases between them. For CDR1 and CDR2, the germline V gene lists ENHRY and SYGVKD. Here the chain combines TRBV10-3 and TRBJ2-3, and TRBD2 may be the D gene, going by 6 matching bases. The source is a human donor who was the organ donor for an intestinal transplant. The input for sequencing was unstimulated CD4+ T cells sorted from spleen or lymph node cells, taken before transplant. The sequence in DNA is TGTGCCCATGCGGCGGGGCAGGGTACGCAGTATTTT. Its protein reads: CAHAAGQGTQYF.